The 25 T cell receptor beta chains reported below all come from one sample, sequenced in a study of blood T cells in healthy people across ages. Primers used in a second PCR of about 7 to 11 cycles were a sample-barcoded 5' primer and a J-beta primer mix. TCRdb reanalysed the 5' RACE reads using MiXCR and keeps one entry per CDR3 protein. The table lists roughly 720,000 distinct CDR3 sequences, 50% to 65% of them singletons, with approximately 40% in the top ten. The specimen was blood. These receptors all stem from an older man in good health.

The chain joins TRBV24-1 to TRBJ2-7; D uncertain. The V end was cut by 6 bases, the J end by 3 bases, with 17 bases between. This CDR3 region has 15 residues. In germline, CDR1 is KGHDR, CDR2 SFDVKD. The CDR3 sequence: CATSPDLTLGYEQYF. The DNA for the CDR3 is TGTGCCACCAGTCCAGACCTCACCCTGGGCTACGAGCAGTACTTC.

This clonotype was seen once. The V call is TRBV10-3, the J call TRBJ1-5; 9 bases align to TRBD1. Germline V CDR1 and CDR2: ENHRY, SYGVKD. V was clipped by 7 bases and J by 3 bases; unmatched bases: 4. CDR3 length: 14 amino acids. CDR3 nucleotide sequence: TGTGCCATCAAGGGACAGGGTGTCAATCAGCCCCAGCATTTT. Protein product: CAIKGQGVNQPQHF.

The chain carries TRBV29-1 and TRBJ2-1; 7 bases align to TRBD2. With V trimmed by 7 bases and J by 5 bases, 11 bases remained unmatched. Germline assignment: CDR1 SQVTM and CDR2 ANQGSEA. There are 14 residues in the CDR3. The CDR3 region has the DNA TGCAGCGCCGTCCTCAGCGGGGCTCACAATGAGCAGTTCTTC. It is translated as CSAVLSGAHNEQFF.

V usage is TRBV12-3 or TRBV12-4 and J usage is TRBJ2-5; D may be TRBD2 (6 bases). Between the trimmed V and J ends, which lost 7 bases and 0 bases, there was a span of 15 bases. CDR3 size: 15 residues. The CDR3 nucleotides are TGTGCCAGCAACGATCACCGGGACTACCAAGAGACCCAGTACTTC. Protein: CASNDHRDYQETQYF.

In this sample, this clonotype turned up a few times. Sequence at one end of the junction differs from germline and may be a read error. V usage is TRBV15 and J usage is TRBJ2-7, with D perhaps matching TRBD1 (6 bases). This CDR3 contains 13 residues. Germline V lookup: CDR1 LNHNV, CDR2 YYDKDF (reference sequence). In DNA, the CDR3 is TGTGCCACCAGTAGAGACAGGTCCTACGAGCAGTACTTC. It specifies CATSRDRSYEQYF.

This clonotype was counted between two and nine times. The chain is built from TRBV6-6 and TRBJ1-5; the match to TRBD1 covers 8 bases. This CDR3 contains 13 residues. Germline V lookup: CDR1 MNHNY, CDR2 SVGAGI (reference sequence). V lost 8 bases and J lost 6; bases outside the gene matches: 6. The CDR3 reads CASFDRGGQPQHF. The DNA for the CDR3 is TGTGCCAGCTTCGACAGGGGCGGTCAGCCCCAGCATTTT.

This clonotype was observed a few times. A junction end diverges from the germline sequence, so it may reflect a read error. CDR3 coding DNA: TGTGCCAGCAGTTTAAGCGAAATAGCGGGGTGTGAGCGGTTCTTC. Protein sequence: CASSLSEIAGCERFF. The chain employs TRBV27 and TRBJ2-1; 8 bases align to TRBD2. The CDR3 has 15 amino acids. The germline CDR1 and CDR2 sequences are MNHEY and SMNVEV (reference sequence).

This clonotype turned up a few times. J is TRBJ2-7 and V is TRBV6-2 or TRBV6-3; 9 bases are shared with TRBD1. Germline assignment: CDR1 MNHEY and CDR2 SVGEGT. This CDR3 is 16 amino acids long. The ends lost 2 bases at V and 1 base at J; junction bases unmatched: 6. The DNA for the CDR3 is TGTGCCAGCAGTTACATGGCGACAGGGGGGTCCTACGAGCAGTACTTC. Residues: CASSYMATGGSYEQYF.

The V and J genes are TRBV20-1 and TRBJ1-2, with D unresolved. Germline V gene lookup returns CDR1 DFQATT and CDR2 SNEGSKA (reference sequence). The CDR3 is 14 amino acids. V lost 0 bases and J 5 bases, leaving 13 bases between the germline ends. CDR3 in DNA: TGCAGTGCTAGAGACCCCTCAGGAGCTTATGGCTACACCTTC. Translation gives CSARDPSGAYGYTF.

The rearrangement links TRBV5-1 to TRBJ2-5, with 7 bases aligning to TRBD2. The length of the CDR3 is 15 residues. Per the germline V gene, CDR1 is SGHRS and CDR2 is YFSETQ. J was trimmed by 4 bases and V by 0 bases; bases with no gene match: 6. The CDR3 coding sequence is TGCGCCAGCAGCTTGGGTCCAGCGGGATCAGAGACCCAGTACTTC. This sequence encodes CASSLGPAGSETQYF.

This clonotype was found a few times. This chain joins TRBV6-4 and TRBJ2-3; 9 bases line up with TRBD1. The CDR3 loop spans 16 amino acids. CDR1 is MRHNA and CDR2 is SNTAGT in the germline V gene. After removal of 0 bases from V and 2 bases from J, the junction contained 3 bases not matched to a gene. The CDR3 DNA reads as TGTGCCAGCAGTGACTCTTGGACAGGGGTCACAGATACGCAGTATTTT. Its translation: CASSDSWTGVTDTQYF.

The chain is built from TRBV2 and TRBJ1-1; possible D gene TRBD1, 5 bases. The CDR3 loop spans 14 amino acids. From germline, CDR1 is SNHLY and CDR2 FYNNEI. V lost 6 bases to trimming and J lost 7 bases, with 18 bases between them. The CDR3 coding sequence is TGTGCCAGCAGACCGACACCCCGAGGGGATGAAGCTTTCTTT. Its protein is CASRPTPRGDEAFF.

The chain couples TRBV15 to TRBJ2-3, with TRBD1 as a possible D gene (5 bases). This CDR3 contains 14 residues. Per the germline V gene, CDR1 is LNHNV and CDR2 is YYDKDF (reference sequence). V dropped 5 bases and J dropped 2 bases, with 11 bases sitting between them. The CDR3 protein is CATSAPGFTDTQYF. The DNA for the CDR3 is TGTGCCACCAGCGCTCCAGGGTTCACAGATACGCAGTATTTT.

This clonotype has only one observation. V and J are TRBV6-5 and TRBJ1-2; weak D call: TRBD1 (5 bases). Deletions cut 0 bases from V and 0 bases from J, with 8 bases between. Looked up from germline, CDR1 is MNHEY and CDR2 is SVGAGI. The CDR3 is made up of 15 amino acids. This chain's CDR3 is CASSYSAGTNYGYTF. CDR3 DNA sequence: TGTGCCAGCAGTTACTCGGCAGGGACTAACTATGGCTACACCTTC.

The chain employs TRBV5-6 and TRBJ2-7; 7 nucleotides align to TRBD1. Germline trimming cut 4 bases from V and 1 base from J; bases unmatched to any gene: 5. In germline, CDR1 is SGHDT, CDR2 YYEEEE. This CDR3 contains 14 residues. CDR3 residues: CASSTQGVSYEQYF. The DNA of the CDR3 is TGTGCCAGCAGCACCCAGGGGGTGTCCTACGAGCAGTACTTC. The full variable domain, in which reference TRBV5-6 and TRBJ2-7 provide the parts outside the CDR3, is DAGVTQSPTHLIKTRGQQVTLRCSPKSGHDTVSWYQQALGQGPQFIFQYYEEEERQRGNFPDRFSGHQFPNYSSELNVNALLLGDSALYLCASSTQGVSYEQYFGPGTRLTVT.

V usage is TRBV19 and J usage is TRBJ1-5; D remains ambiguous. The CDR3 spans 13 residues. V was trimmed by 5 bases and J by 11 bases, leaving 16 bases between them. Germline CDR1 and CDR2: LNHDA and SQIVND (reference sequence). Written as DNA, the CDR3 is TGTGCCAGTAGTTTACTTGTTTTTTGGACCCAGCATTTT. As protein: CASSLLVFWTQHF.

V is TRBV6-5 and J is TRBJ2-3; TRBD2 agrees at 8 bases. CDR1 and CDR2 (germline): MNHEY, SVGAGI. The CDR3 has 15 amino acids. The junction had 7 bases not matched to a gene; V was cut back by 2 bases and J by 6 bases. The CDR3 bases are TGTGCCAGCAGTTACCGAGGACTAGCCCGGGATACGCAGTATTTT. Its translation: CASSYRGLARDTQYF.

In this sample, this clonotype turned up once. The chain carries TRBV7-6 and TRBJ2-7; tentatively, D is TRBD1 (6 bases). The germline V gene encodes CDR1 SGHVS and CDR2 FNYEAQ. The CDR3 runs 16 residues. Between the trimmed V and J ends, which lost 0 bases and 9 bases, there was a span of 21 bases. The DNA of the CDR3 is TGTGCCAGCAGCTTAGCCCCGACGGACAGTTCTCCCGGGCAGTACTTC. Protein sequence: CASSLAPTDSSPGQYF.

The genes are TRBV11-2 and TRBJ2-7, with D unresolved. V dropped 7 bases and J dropped 0 bases, with 19 bases sitting between them. This CDR3 comprises 16 residues. The germline gives CDR1 SGHAT, CDR2 FQNNGV. The CDR3: CASILSSSASSYEQYF. DNA for the CDR3: TGTGCCAGCATCCTCTCAAGCAGCGCCAGCTCCTACGAGCAGTACTTC.

V usage is TRBV5-1 and J usage is TRBJ1-1; TRBD1 might be the D (5 bases). V was cut by 4 bases and J by 5 bases, with 12 bases left in between. Germline CDR1 SGHRS, CDR2 YFSETQ. CDR3 size: 13 residues. The DNA for the CDR3 is TGCGCCAGCAGCCCGCAGGGTCGAACTGAAGCTTTCTTT. This gives the protein CASSPQGRTEAFF.

There are a few counts of this clonotype. The V and J genes are TRBV12-3 or TRBV12-4 and TRBJ2-5; TRBD2 is a possible D gene (5 bases). The CDR3 runs to 15 residues. V dropped 3 bases and J dropped 2 bases, with 13 bases sitting between them. Written as DNA, the CDR3 is TGTGCCAGCAGTTTCGGGGATGGAAATCAAGAGACCCAGTACTTC. Its translation is CASSFGDGNQETQYF.

This rearrangement joins TRBV20-1 to TRBJ2-1; D not certain. This CDR3 spans 13 amino acids. CDR1 is DFQATT, CDR2 SNEGSKA, per germline (reference sequence). Trimming removed 6 bases from V and 4 bases from J, with 13 bases in between. Here the CDR3 reads CSAHPRLYNEQFF. The CDR3 DNA reads as TGCAGTGCCCACCCGCGATTGTACAATGAGCAGTTCTTC.

The CDR3 coding sequence is TGCGCCAGCAGCTTCGCCGGACTAGCGGGCAACCAAGAGACCCAGTACTTC. It encodes CASSFAGLAGNQETQYF. The J gene is TRBJ2-5, the V gene TRBV5-1; 11 bases line up with TRBD2. Germline trimming cut 2 bases from V and 0 bases from J; bases unmatched to any gene: 6. Germline V gene data show CDR1 as SGHRS and CDR2 as YFSETQ. CDR3 size: 17 residues.

This clonotype was found a few times. V usage is TRBV13 and J usage is TRBJ2-7; D is uncertain. From germline, CDR1 is PRHDT and CDR2 FYEKMQ (reference sequence). Deletions cut 0 bases from V and 2 bases from J, with 8 bases between. The CDR3 runs 14 residues. The CDR3 here is CASSLGRAAYEQYF. The CDR3 DNA reads TGTGCCAGCAGCTTAGGCAGAGCCGCCTACGAGCAGTACTTC. The complete variable domain, with remaining parts taken from reference TRBV13 and TRBJ2-7, reads AAGVIQSPRHLIKEKRETATLKCYPIPRHDTVYWYQQGPGQDPQFLISFYEKMQSDKGSIPDRFSAQQFSDYHSELNMSSLELGDSALYFCASSLGRAAYEQYFGPGTRLTVT.

This clonotype was recorded a few times. The rearrangement uses TRBV5-1 and TRBJ2-1, with TRBD1 as a possible D gene (6 bases). This CDR3 region has 15 residues. CDR1 SGHRS and CDR2 YFSETQ come from the germline V gene. V was clipped by 1 base and J by 6 bases, with 14 bases between them. CDR3 amino acids: CASSLMRTVTNEQFF. DNA for the CDR3: TGCGCCAGCAGCTTGATGAGGACAGTAACCAATGAGCAGTTCTTC.